This TCR beta chain came from a study of cytomegalovirus exposure and HLA in healthy donors. As for the donors, each was a healthy bone marrow donor. This clone was recorded a few times. Its antigen is as yet unknown. Germline V CDR1 and CDR2: SGHVS, FQNEAQ. V was clipped by 4 bases and J by 0 bases, with 13 bases between them. There are 16 residues in the CDR3. The PCR ran on 60 Vbeta and 13 Jbeta primers. Clones were read by immunoSEQ multiplex PCR, and TCRdb kept only the in-frame ones, dropping some. The sample has some 160,000 clones, around 83% seen once; the top ten hold 7.5% to 9%. Regarding the study as a whole: TCR beta V- and J-gene trimming, according to a later analysis, was linked to a missense DCLRE1C variant.

Specimen: PBMCs. The sequence derives from a male donor in good health and CMV-seropositive. V is TRBV7-8 and J is TRBJ2-1; possible D gene TRBD2, 5 bases. The DNA of the CDR3 is TGTGCCAGCAGCTCGCAGCGGAATAGCTCCTACAATGAGCAGTTCTTC. This encodes CASSSQRNSSYNEQFF.